The clone carrying this TCR beta chain appeared many times. Sequencing was performed with immunoSEQ multiplex PCR; in TCRdb, only in-frame clones are kept and a portion is missing. The sample has about 24,000 clones, none seen only once. The sample belongs to a study of T cells after posttransplantation cyclophosphamide. CDR1 is KGHSH, CDR2 LQKENI, per germline. This CDR3 is 13 amino acids long. V lost 0 bases, J lost 7 bases, and 7 bases lay in between. The chain uses TRBV18 and TRBJ1-5, with D perhaps TRBD1 (5 bases). Sequences were obtained from PBMCs. This clonotype originated in a woman aged 45-65 years in good health, CMV-negative, and a related stem cell transplant donor. The CDR3 DNA reads as TGTGCCAGCTCACCACCGCAGGGACAGCCCCAGCATTTT. Protein product: CASSPPQGQPQHF.